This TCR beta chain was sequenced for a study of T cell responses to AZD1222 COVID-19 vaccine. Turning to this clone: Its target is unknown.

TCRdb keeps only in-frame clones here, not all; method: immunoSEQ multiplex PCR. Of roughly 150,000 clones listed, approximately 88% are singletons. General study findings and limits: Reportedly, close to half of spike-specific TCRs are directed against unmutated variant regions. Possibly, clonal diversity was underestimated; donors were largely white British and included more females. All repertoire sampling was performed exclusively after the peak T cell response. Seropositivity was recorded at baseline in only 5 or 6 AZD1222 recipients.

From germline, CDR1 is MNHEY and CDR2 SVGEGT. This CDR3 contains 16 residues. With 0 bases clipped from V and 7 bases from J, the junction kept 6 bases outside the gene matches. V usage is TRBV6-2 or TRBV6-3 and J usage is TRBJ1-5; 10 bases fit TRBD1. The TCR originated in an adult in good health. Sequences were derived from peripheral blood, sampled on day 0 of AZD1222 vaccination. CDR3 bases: TGTGCCAGCAGTTACTCGACCGGGACAGGGGAACAGCCCCAGCATTTT. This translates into CASSYSTGTGEQPQHF.